These 20 T cell receptor beta chains were sequenced from one sample in a study of T cell changes during pregnancy in multiple sclerosis. Assay used: immunoSEQ multiplex PCR; TCRdb lists only in-frame clones, some missing. The table records roughly 64,000 clones, around 97% of them present only once. Sequencing was performed on CD8+ T cells from peripheral blood mononuclear cells, taken after pregnancy. The receptor source for this set is a female donor with multiple sclerosis, enrolled in a pregnancy study.

This sequence joins TRBV7-6 and TRBJ2-7; D not certain. This CDR3 has 15 amino acids. CDR1 is SGHVS, CDR2 FNYEAQ, per germline. The V end was cut by 4 bases, the J end by 0 bases, with 13 bases between. CDR3 bases: TGTGCCAGCAGCTCTACTGGCACAGTCTCCTACGAGCAGTACTTC. Protein product: CASSSTGTVSYEQYF. The complete variable domain, with remaining parts taken from reference TRBV7-6 and TRBJ2-7, reads GAGVSQSPRYKVTKRGQDVALRCDPISGHVSLYWYRQALGQGPEFLTYFNYEAQQDKSGLPNDRFSAERPEGSISTLTIQRTEQRDSAMYRCASSSTGTVSYEQYFGPGTRLTVT.

The V and J genes are TRBV6-6 and TRBJ2-7; weak D call: TRBD1 (5 bases). The CDR3 has 14 residues. The V gene's germline CDR1 is MNHNY and CDR2 SVGAGI (reference sequence). V was clipped by 6 bases and J by 0 bases, with 12 bases between them. The CDR3 loop reads CASRLTDLSYEQYF. The CDR3, as DNA: TGTGCCAGCAGGCTGACAGATCTCTCCTACGAGCAGTACTTC.

CDR3 nucleotide sequence: TGCGCCAGCAGCCCAGCTCAGGTAGGGGCTGGAAACACCATATATTTT. Residues: CASSPAQVGAGNTIYF. This sequence joins TRBV4-3 and TRBJ1-3; TRBD1 might be the D (5 bases). This CDR3 contains 16 residues. Trimming took off 4 bases at V and 2 bases at J, with 15 bases between the two ends. Germline V gives CDR1 LGHNA, CDR2 YSLEER.

The chain recombines TRBV29-1 with TRBJ2-5, with TRBD2 identical over 9 bases. The length of the CDR3 is 15 residues. Germline CDR1 SQVTM, CDR2 ANQGSEA. V was pared by 4 bases and J by 5 bases, with 11 bases of the junction left unmatched. DNA of the CDR3: TGCAGCGTTGTGCCGACTAGCGGAGGCGAGGAGACCCAGTACTTC. Protein: CSVVPTSGGEETQYF.

The chain couples TRBV19 to TRBJ2-1, with TRBD2 matching 13 bases. Trimming cost V 6 bases and J 4 bases; bases outside gene matches: 6. The CDR3 totals 16 residues. Germline loops: CDR1 LNHDA, CDR2 SQIVND (reference sequence). CDR3 region: CASSFPGLAGYNEQFF. The CDR3, as DNA: TGTGCCAGTAGCTTTCCGGGACTAGCGGGATACAATGAGCAGTTCTTC.

The chain employs TRBV27 and TRBJ2-7; TRBD2 matches at 12 bases. V shed 5 bases and J 4 bases; nucleotides not matched to a gene: 3. Per germline, CDR1 MNHEY and CDR2 SMNVEV (reference sequence). This CDR3 contains 14 residues. The CDR3 spells CASSRGLAGYEQYF. CDR3 nucleotide sequence: TGTGCCAGCAGTAGGGGACTAGCGGGTTACGAGCAGTACTTC.

The rearrangement uses TRBV5-6 and TRBJ2-7, with TRBD2 as a possible D gene (6 bases). The CDR3 contains 15 residues. In germline, CDR1 is SGHDT, CDR2 YYEEEE. The V end was cut by 3 bases, the J end by 7 bases, with 20 bases between. CDR3 in DNA: TGTGCCAGCAGCTGGGAGAGGGCGGGACGATGGGAGCAGTACTTC. It specifies CASSWERAGRWEQYF.

The chain employs TRBV27 and TRBJ2-5, with a weak D call TRBD2 (5 bases). V lost 2 bases and J 2 bases, leaving 12 bases between the germline ends. The CDR3 extends over 15 amino acids. The germline V gene has CDR1 MNHEY and CDR2 SMNVEV (reference sequence). The CDR3 DNA follows: TGTGCCAGCAGTTTAATTAGCGCGGAGCAAGAGACCCAGTACTTC. It translates to CASSLISAEQETQYF.

The CDR3 DNA follows: TGTGCCAGCAGTTTACTAGCGGGAGGAGAGTACACCGGGGAGCTGTTTTTT. Translating it yields CASSLLAGGEYTGELFF. This chain joins TRBV28 and TRBJ2-2, with 11 bases identical to TRBD2. V shed 2 bases and J 3 bases; nucleotides not matched to a gene: 5. Germline assignment: CDR1 MDHEN and CDR2 SYDVKM. The CDR3 loop spans 17 amino acids.

The chain combines TRBV7-9 with TRBJ2-5, with 10 bases lining up with TRBD2. The CDR3 consists of 17 residues. Looked up from germline, CDR1 is SEHNR and CDR2 is FQNEAQ (reference sequence). The trim removed 2 bases at V and 5 bases at J, leaving 11 bases unmatched. As DNA, the CDR3 is TGTGCCAGCAGCTTACCTCTAGCGGGAGCACCAGGGGAGACCCAGTACTTC. Amino acid sequence: CASSLPLAGAPGETQYF.

The rearrangement uses TRBV5-1 and TRBJ2-7, with 9 bases aligning to TRBD1. J gave up 4 bases and V 4 bases, and 9 bases lay outside the gene matches. Per germline, CDR1 SGHRS and CDR2 YFSETQ. This CDR3 spans 15 amino acids. CDR3 in DNA: TGCGCCAGCAGCAATTGGGGGACAGGGACTTACGAGCAGTACTTC. As protein: CASSNWGTGTYEQYF.

With respect to this clone: A junction end diverges from the germline sequence, so it may reflect a read error. The chain couples TRBV28 to TRBJ2-3; D gene uncertain. The CDR3 spans 10 residues. Germline-derived CDR1 and CDR2 are MDHEN and SYDVKM. CDR3 in amino acids: CASSINLRMF. The CDR3 region has the DNA TGTGCCAGCAGTATCAATCTGAGGATGTTT.

In its sample, this clone was seen once. This rearrangement joins TRBV28 to TRBJ2-5; 7 nucleotides match TRBD2. With V trimmed by 3 bases and J by 4 bases, 5 bases remained unmatched. CDR1 MDHEN and CDR2 SYDVKM come from the germline V gene. The CDR3 extends over 14 amino acids. In DNA form, the CDR3 reads TGTGCCAGCAGTTTGGCTAGCGGCGGAGAGACCCAGTACTTC. It codes for CASSLASGGETQYF.

The chain couples TRBV5-6 to TRBJ2-7; weak D call: TRBD1 (5 bases). The germline V and J ends were trimmed by 3 bases and 2 bases, with 12 bases remaining between them. The CDR3 runs to 14 residues. Germline CDR1 is SGHDT and CDR2 is YYEEEE. The CDR3 DNA reads as TGTGCCAGCAGCTCCCTCAGGGATCCCTACGAGCAGTACTTC. Amino acid sequence: CASSSLRDPYEQYF.

The chain carries TRBV15 and TRBJ2-1; the match to TRBD2 covers 8 bases. The CDR3 is 15 residues long. J lost 7 bases, V lost 3 bases, and 8 bases had no gene match. The V gene's germline CDR1 is LNHNV and CDR2 YYDKDF (reference sequence). Written as DNA, the CDR3 is TGTGCCACCAGCAGGGAGAGCGGGAGTTTGAATGAGCAGTTCTTC. Translated, it gives CATSRESGSLNEQFF.

The J gene is TRBJ2-1, the V gene TRBV6-1; 10 bases map to TRBD2. Germline V gene data show CDR1 as MNHNS and CDR2 as SASEGT. The CDR3 has 15 amino acids. The V and J ends lost 6 bases and 2 bases, in that order; junction bases with no gene match: 4. CDR3 bases: TGTGCCAGCAGCATAACTAGCGGGACCTACAATGAGCAGTTCTTC. This gives the protein CASSITSGTYNEQFF.

This clone has a single count. The chain couples TRBV19 to TRBJ1-1; unclear D gene. The CDR3 contains 15 residues. Germline loops: CDR1 LNHDA, CDR2 SQIVND (reference sequence). Trimming took 6 bases from V and 1 from J, leaving 15 bases between them. The CDR3: CASRTYEAANTEAFF. For the CDR3, the DNA is TGTGCCAGTAGAACCTATGAGGCAGCGAACACTGAAGCTTTCTTT.

V and J are TRBV2 and TRBJ2-5; D is possibly TRBD2 (6 bases). V was trimmed by 1 base and J by 5 bases, leaving 14 bases between them. Germline CDR1 SNHLY, CDR2 FYNNEI. The CDR3 length is 15 residues. In DNA form, the CDR3 reads TGTGCCAGCAGTGAAGACGGACTACGTCAGGAGACCCAGTACTTC. It translates to CASSEDGLRQETQYF.

This rearrangement joins TRBV6-5 to TRBJ2-7, with 9 bases fitting TRBD1. The J segment lost 3 bases and the V segment lost 7 bases, leaving 7 bases of the junction unmatched. Germline loops: CDR1 MNHEY, CDR2 SVGAGI. The CDR3 length is 14 residues. CDR3 residues: CASKPGQGHYEQYF. The CDR3 region has the DNA TGTGCCAGCAAACCGGGACAGGGCCACTACGAGCAGTACTTC.

The chain joins TRBV27 to TRBJ2-7; a weak D match, TRBD2 (6 bases). The CDR3 contains 16 residues. Germline loops: CDR1 MNHEY, CDR2 SMNVEV (reference sequence). Trimming pared 8 bases from V and 4 bases from J, leaving 24 bases between. CDR3 sequence reads: CASATPSRGGRYEQYF. Here the CDR3 DNA reads TGTGCCAGCGCTACCCCCTCACGGGGAGGTAGGTACGAGCAGTACTTC.